This T cell receptor beta chain is drawn from a study of blood T cell repertoires in COVID-19. About the research overall: COVID-19 samples collected from the United States, Italy and Spain covered acute and convalescent phases.

Self-reported history from a screening survey and questionnaire set each donor's cohort. Among Cohort 3 donors, those recovered had two negative PCRs, clearance, or symptom resolution. Germline V gene lookup returns CDR1 SGHRS and CDR2 YFSETQ. The CDR3 sequence is 13 residues long. V was trimmed by 0 bases and J by 5 bases, leaving 8 bases between them. Original data processing: Researchers report that nucleated cell counts were estimated from reference gene primer amplification. Libraries were prepared by immunoSEQ multiplex PCR; TCRdb keeps only in-frame clonotypes and omits some of them. That table is the source of V, J and clone size, and D and trimming were worked out from the DNA. Of about 290,000 clones in the sample, under 90% are singletons; the top ten hold about 1.7%.

This chain uses TRBV5-1 with TRBJ1-2; no clear D gene. The sample was PBMCs or T cells enriched from blood (not recorded which). This TCR was recovered from a woman in her thirties or forties who had recovered from COVID-19. This CDR3 is CASSLGTAYGYTF. The CDR3 DNA reads as TGCGCCAGCAGCTTGGGGACTGCGTATGGCTACACCTTC.